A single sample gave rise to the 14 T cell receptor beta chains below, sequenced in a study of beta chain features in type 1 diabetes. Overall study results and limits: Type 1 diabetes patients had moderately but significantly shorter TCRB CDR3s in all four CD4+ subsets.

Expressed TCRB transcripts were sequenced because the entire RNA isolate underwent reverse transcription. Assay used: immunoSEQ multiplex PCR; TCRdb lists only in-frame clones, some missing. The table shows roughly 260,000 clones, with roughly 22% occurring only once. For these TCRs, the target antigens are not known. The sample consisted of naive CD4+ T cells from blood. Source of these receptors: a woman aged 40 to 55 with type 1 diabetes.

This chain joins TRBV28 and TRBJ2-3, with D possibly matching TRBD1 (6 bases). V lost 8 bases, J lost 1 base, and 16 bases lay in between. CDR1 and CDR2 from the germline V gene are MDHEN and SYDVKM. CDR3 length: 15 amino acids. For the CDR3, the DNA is TGTGCCAGCCGTCTCGACAGGTCGGGCACAGATACGCAGTATTTT. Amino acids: CASRLDRSGTDTQYF.

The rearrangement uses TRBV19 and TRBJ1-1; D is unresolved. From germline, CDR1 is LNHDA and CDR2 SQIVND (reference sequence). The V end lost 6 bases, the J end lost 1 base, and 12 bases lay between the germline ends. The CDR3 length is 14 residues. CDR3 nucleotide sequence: TGTGCCAGTAGACGACAAGTATCGAACACTGAAGCTTTCTTT. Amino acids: CASRRQVSNTEAFF.

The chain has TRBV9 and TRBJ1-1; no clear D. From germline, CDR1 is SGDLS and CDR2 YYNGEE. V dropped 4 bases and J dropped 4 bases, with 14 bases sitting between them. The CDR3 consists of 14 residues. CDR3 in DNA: TGTGCCAGCAGCAGCCTAGGAGGAGGCACTGAAGCTTTCTTT. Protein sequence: CASSSLGGGTEAFF.

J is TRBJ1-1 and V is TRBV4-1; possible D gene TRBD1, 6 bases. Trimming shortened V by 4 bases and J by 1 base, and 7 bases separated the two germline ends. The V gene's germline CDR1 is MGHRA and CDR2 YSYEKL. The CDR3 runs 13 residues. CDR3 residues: CASSLGQNTEAFF. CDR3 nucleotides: TGCGCCAGCAGCCTGGGACAGAACACTGAAGCTTTCTTT.

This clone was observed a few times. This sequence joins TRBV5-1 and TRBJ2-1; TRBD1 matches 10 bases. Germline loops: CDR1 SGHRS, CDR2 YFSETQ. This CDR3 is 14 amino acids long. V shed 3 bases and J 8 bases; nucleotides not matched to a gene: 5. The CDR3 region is CASSWDRGRDEQFF. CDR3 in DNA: TGCGCCAGCAGCTGGGACAGGGGCAGGGATGAGCAGTTCTTC.

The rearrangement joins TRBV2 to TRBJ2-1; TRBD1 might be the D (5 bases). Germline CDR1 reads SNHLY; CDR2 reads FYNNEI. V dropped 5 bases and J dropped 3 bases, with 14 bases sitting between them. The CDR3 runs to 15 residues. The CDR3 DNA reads TGTGCCAGCAGTCTACAGGCGGTGGGCTACAATGAGCAGTTCTTC. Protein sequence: CASSLQAVGYNEQFF.

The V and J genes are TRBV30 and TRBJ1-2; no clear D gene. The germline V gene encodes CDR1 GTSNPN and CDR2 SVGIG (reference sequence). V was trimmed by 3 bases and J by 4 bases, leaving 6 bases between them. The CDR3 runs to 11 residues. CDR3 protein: CAWRASYGYTF. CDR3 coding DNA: TGTGCCTGGAGAGCCTCCTATGGCTACACCTTC.

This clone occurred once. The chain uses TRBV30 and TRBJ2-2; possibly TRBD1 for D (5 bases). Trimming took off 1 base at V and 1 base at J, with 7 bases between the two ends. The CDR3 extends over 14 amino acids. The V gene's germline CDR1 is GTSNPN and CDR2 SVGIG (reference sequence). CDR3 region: CAWSGGLNTGELFF. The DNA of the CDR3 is TGTGCCTGGAGTGGGGGCCTGAACACCGGGGAGCTGTTTTTT.

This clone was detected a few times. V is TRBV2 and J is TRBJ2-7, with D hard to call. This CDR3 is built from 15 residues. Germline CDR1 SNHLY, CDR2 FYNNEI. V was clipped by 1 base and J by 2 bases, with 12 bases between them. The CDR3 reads CASSEVHTSTYEQYF. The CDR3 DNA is TGTGCCAGCAGTGAAGTCCACACAAGTACCTACGAGCAGTACTTC. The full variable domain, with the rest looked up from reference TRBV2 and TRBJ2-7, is EPEVTQTPSHQVTQMGQEVILRCVPISNHLYFYWYRQILGQKVEFLVSFYNNEISEKSEIFDDQFSVERPDGSNFTLKIRSTKLEDSAMYFCASSEVHTSTYEQYFGPGTRLTVT.

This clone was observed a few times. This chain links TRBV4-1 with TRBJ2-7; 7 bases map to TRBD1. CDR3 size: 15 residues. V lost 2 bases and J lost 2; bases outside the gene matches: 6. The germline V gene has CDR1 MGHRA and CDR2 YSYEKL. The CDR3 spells CASSQLRDSAYEQYF. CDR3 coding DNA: TGCGCCAGCAGCCAACTCCGGGACAGCGCCTACGAGCAGTACTTC.

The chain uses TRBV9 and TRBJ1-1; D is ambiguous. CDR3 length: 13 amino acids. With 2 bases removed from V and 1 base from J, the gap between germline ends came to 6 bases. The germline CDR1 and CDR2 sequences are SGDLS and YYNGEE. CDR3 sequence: CASSVYKNTEAFF. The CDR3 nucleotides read TGTGCCAGCAGCGTGTATAAGAACACTGAAGCTTTCTTT.

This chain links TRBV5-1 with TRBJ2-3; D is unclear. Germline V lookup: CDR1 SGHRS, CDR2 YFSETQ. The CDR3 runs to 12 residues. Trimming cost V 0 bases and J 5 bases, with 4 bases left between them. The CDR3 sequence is CASSLDGDTQYF. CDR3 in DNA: TGCGCCAGCAGCTTGGACGGAGATACGCAGTATTTT.

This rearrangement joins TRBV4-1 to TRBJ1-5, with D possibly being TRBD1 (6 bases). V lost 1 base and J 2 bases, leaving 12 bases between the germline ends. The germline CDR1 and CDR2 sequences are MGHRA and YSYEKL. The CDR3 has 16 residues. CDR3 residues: CASSQVVQGGNQPQHF. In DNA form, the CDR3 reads TGCGCCAGCAGCCAAGTAGTACAGGGAGGCAATCAGCCCCAGCATTTT.

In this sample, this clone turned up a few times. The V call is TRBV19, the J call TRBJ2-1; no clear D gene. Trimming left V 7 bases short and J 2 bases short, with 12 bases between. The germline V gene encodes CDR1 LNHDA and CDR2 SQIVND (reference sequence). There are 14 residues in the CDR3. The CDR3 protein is CASKMQATYNEQFF. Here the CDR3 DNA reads TGTGCCAGTAAAATGCAGGCTACCTACAATGAGCAGTTCTTC.